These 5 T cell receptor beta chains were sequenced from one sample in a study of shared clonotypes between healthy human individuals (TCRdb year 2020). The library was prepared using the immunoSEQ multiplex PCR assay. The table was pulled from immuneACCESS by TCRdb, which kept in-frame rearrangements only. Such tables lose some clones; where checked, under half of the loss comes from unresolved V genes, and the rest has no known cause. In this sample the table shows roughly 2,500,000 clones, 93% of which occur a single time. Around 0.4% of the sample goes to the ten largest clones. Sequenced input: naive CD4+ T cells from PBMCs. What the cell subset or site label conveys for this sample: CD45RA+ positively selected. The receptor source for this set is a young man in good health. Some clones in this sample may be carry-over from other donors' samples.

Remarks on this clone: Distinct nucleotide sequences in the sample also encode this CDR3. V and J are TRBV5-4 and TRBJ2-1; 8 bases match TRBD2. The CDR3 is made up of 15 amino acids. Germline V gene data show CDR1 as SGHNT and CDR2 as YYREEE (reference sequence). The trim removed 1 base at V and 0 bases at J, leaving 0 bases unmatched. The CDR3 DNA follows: TGTGCCAGCAGCTTGCTAGCGGGCTCCTACAATGAGCAGTTCTTC. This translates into CASSLLAGSYNEQFF.

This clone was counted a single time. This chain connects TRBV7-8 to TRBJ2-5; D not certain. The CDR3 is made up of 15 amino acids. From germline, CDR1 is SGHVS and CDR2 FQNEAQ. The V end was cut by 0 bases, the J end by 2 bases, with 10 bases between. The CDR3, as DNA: TGTGCCAGCAGCTTAGCCGGTGGTGTTCAAGAGACCCAGTACTTC. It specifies CASSLAGGVQETQYF. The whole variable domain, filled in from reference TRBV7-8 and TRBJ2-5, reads GAGVSQSPRYKVAKRGQDVALRCDPISGHVSLFWYQQALGQGPEFLTYFQNEAQLDKSGLPSDRFFAERPEGSVSTLKIQRTQQEDSAVYLCASSLAGGVQETQYFGPGTRLLVL.

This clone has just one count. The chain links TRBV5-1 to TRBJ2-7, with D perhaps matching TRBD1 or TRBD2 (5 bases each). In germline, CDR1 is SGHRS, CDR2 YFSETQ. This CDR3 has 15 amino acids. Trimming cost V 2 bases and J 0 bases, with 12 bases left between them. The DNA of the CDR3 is TGCGCCAGCAGCTTTGGGGACGGTAGCTCCTACGAGCAGTACTTC. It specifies CASSFGDGSSYEQYF.

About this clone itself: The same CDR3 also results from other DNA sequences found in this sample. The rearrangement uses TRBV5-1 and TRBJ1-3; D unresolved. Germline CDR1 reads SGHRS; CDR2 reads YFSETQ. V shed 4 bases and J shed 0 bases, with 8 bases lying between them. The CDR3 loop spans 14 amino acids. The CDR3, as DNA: TGCGCCAGCAGCAGTCGAGACTCTGGAAACACCATATATTTT. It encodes CASSSRDSGNTIYF.

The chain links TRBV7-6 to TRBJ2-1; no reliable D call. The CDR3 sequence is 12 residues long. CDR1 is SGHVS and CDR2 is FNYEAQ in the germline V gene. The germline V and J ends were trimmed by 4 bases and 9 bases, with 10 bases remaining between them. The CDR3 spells CASSSLSSEQFF. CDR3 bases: TGTGCCAGCAGCTCATTGAGCAGTGAGCAGTTCTTC.